These T cell receptor beta chains were read from a single sample in a study of cytomegalovirus exposure and HLA in healthy donors. Profiling relied on immunoSEQ multiplex PCR, and the TCRdb table lists in-frame clones only, not all of them. The data contain approximately 210,000 clones, 60% to 80% of them seen just once; the ten biggest clones take up over 1.5%. What was sequenced was PBMCs. These receptors all stem from a male donor in good health and CMV-seronegative. Each CDR3 is given with its conserved first and last residue. A D gene is named only where the DNA matches it firmly. Not every row has a clone size; where given, it reads once, few, many or a size class.

d_gene | abundance | j_gene | v_gene | len | CDR3aa | CDR3nt
- | once | TRBJ1-1 | TRBV28 | 13 | CASKLGANTEAFF | TGTGCCAGCAAGCTGGGGGCAAACACTGAAGCTTTCTTT
- | - | TRBJ1-5 | TRBV6-6 | 13 | CASSYSSNQPQHF | TGTGCCAGCAGTTACTCGTCTAATCAGCCCCAGCATTTT
- | - | TRBJ1-2 | TRBV27 | 13 | CASSLGTGYGYTF | TGTGCCAGCAGTTTAGGAACGGGGTATGGCTACACCTTC
- | - | TRBJ2-7 | TRBV11-2 | 15 | CASSLDPSTSTEQYF | TGTGCCAGCAGCTTAGATCCCTCTACTAGTACCGAGCAGTACTTC
TRBD2 | - | TRBJ2-7 | TRBV29-1 | 12 | CSAGDYSYEQYF | TGCAGCGCTGGGGACTACTCCTACGAGCAGTACTTC
- | - | TRBJ2-1 | TRBV2 | 14 | CASSVRAAYNEQFF | TGTGCCAGCAGTGTGAGGGCGGCCTACAATGAGCAGTTCTTC
TRBD2 | - | TRBJ2-7 | TRBV10-3 | 14 | CAIRETSGSYEQYF | TGTGCCATCAGAGAGACTAGCGGTTCCTACGAGCAGTACTTC
- | - | TRBJ1-1 | TRBV18 | 15 | CASSPPGLGGTEAFF | TGTGCCAGCTCACCACCAGGCCTTGGCGGGACTGAAGCTTTCTTT
- | - | TRBJ1-2 | TRBV7-3 | 13 | CASSLGGGNGYTF | TGTGCCAGCAGCTTAGGAGGAGGGAATGGCTACACCTTC
TRBD2 | few | TRBJ2-7 | TRBV11-2 | 19 | CASSLGGLAGPKSSYEQYF | TGTGCCAGCAGCTTAGGGGGACTAGCGGGTCCTAAGAGCTCCTACGAGCAGTACTTC
- | - | TRBJ1-4 | TRBV5-5 | 17 | CASSLSVGRQLNEKLFF | TGTGCCAGCAGCTTGAGCGTCGGGAGACAGCTAAATGAAAAACTGTTTTTT
- | - | TRBJ1-4 | TRBV7-7 | 13 | CASSLDRNEKLFF | TGTGCTAGCAGCCTCGACAGAAATGAAAAACTGTTTTTT
TRBD1 | once | TRBJ1-4 | TRBV6-6 | 16 | CASSYVTGTGNEKLFF | TGTGCCAGCAGTTACGTTACTGGGACAGGGAACGAAAAACTGTTTTTT
TRBD2 | - | TRBJ2-1 | TRBV27 | 15 | CASSLSLAGYNEQFF | TGTGCCAGCAGTTTATCACTAGCGGGATACAATGAGCAGTTCTTC
- | - | TRBJ2-3 | TRBV15 | 14 | CATSRDIGTDTQYF | TGTGCCACCAGCAGAGATATCGGCACAGATACGCAGTATTTT
- | - | TRBJ2-1 | TRBV30 | 17 | CAWSVSVGARPINEQFF | TGTGCCTGGAGTGTAAGTGTTGGAGCCCGGCCGATCAATGAGCAGTTCTTC